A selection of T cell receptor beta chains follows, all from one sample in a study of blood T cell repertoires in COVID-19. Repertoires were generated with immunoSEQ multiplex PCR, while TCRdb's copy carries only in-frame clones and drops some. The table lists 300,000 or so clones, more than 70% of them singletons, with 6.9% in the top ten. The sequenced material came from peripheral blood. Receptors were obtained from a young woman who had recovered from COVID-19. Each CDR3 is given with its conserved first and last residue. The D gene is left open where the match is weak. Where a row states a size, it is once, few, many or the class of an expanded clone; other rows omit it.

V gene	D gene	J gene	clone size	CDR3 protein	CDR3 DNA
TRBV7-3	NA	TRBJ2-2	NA	CASSLTWSSGGELFF	TGTGCCAGCAGCTTAACGTGGAGTTCGGGCGGGGAGCTGTTTTTT
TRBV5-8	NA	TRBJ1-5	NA	CASSLTGPQHF	TGTGCCAGCAGCTTGACTGGGCCCCAGCATTTT
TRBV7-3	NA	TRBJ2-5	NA	CASSFQGRRETQYF	TGTGCCAGCAGCTTCCAGGGGCGCAGAGAGACCCAGTACTTC
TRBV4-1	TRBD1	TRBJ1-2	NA	CASSHHGGDRGLSRYGYTF	TGCGCCAGCAGCCACCACGGGGGAGACAGGGGGTTGTCACGCTATGGCTACACCTTC
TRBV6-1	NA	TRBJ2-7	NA	CASSEARVRYEQYF	TGTGCCAGCAGTGAAGCGAGGGTGCGCTACGAGCAGTACTTC
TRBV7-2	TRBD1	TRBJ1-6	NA	CASSLRPVGTGNSPLHF	TGTGCCAGCAGCTTACGTCCCGTCGGGACAGGAAATTCACCCCTCCACTTT
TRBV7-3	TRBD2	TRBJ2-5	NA	CASSLAGVRETQYF	TGTGCCAGCAGCTTGGCGGGGGTCCGTGAGACCCAGTACTTC
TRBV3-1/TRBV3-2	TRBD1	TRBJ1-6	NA	CASSQYPQGAENSPLHF	TGTGCCAGCAGCCAATATCCACAGGGGGCTGAGAATTCACCCCTCCACTTT
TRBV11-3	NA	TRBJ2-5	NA	CASSLGTNRAETQYF	TGTGCCAGCAGCTTAGGAACCAACAGGGCAGAGACCCAGTACTTC
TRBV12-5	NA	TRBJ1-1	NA	CASGPQGEAFF	TGTGCTAGTGGTCCCCAGGGAGAAGCTTTCTTT
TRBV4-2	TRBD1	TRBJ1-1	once	CASSRQGLNTEAFF	TGTGCCAGCAGCCGACAGGGGTTGAACACTGAAGCTTTCTTT
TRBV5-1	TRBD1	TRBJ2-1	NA	CASSALVFQGANNEQFF	TGCGCCAGCAGCGCCCTTGTGTTTCAGGGGGCAAACAATGAGCAGTTCTTC
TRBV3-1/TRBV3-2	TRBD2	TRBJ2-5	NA	CASSPSGVRETQYF	TGTGCCAGCAGCCCAAGCGGGGTGAGGGAGACCCAGTACTTC
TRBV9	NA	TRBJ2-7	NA	CASSVGDMNEQYF	TGTGCCAGCAGCGTAGGGGACATGAACGAGCAGTACTTC
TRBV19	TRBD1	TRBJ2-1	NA	CASSIARTGGYNEQFF	TGTGCCAGTAGTATAGCGAGGACAGGGGGTTACAATGAGCAGTTCTTC
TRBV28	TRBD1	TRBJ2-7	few	CAHKDRDHYEQYF	TGTGCCCACAAGGACAGGGACCACTACGAGCAGTACTTC
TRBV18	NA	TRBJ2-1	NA	CASSPPRTADYNEQFF	TGTGCCAGCTCACCACCGCGGACAGCTGATTACAATGAGCAGTTCTTC
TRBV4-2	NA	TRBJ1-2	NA	CASSQDAGKINNYGYTF	TGTGCCAGCAGCCAAGATGCAGGGAAGATAAATAACTATGGCTACACCTTC